Listed here are 6 T cell receptor beta chains from one sample, sequenced in a study of CD8 T cells in ankylosing spondylitis. Study results and caveats: In ankylosing spondylitis blood, a motif of seven to nine highly homologous TCR beta variants appeared characteristic.

TCRdb fed the 5' RACE reads into MiXCR, producing one record per CDR3 protein. The repertoire has fewer than 400,000 distinct CDR3 sequences, around 8% of them found once; the top ten carry 13% to 15%. Their antigen targets remain unknown. The sequencing input was blood, either unsorted or a sorted T cell fraction (not recorded which). These receptors all come from a male donor with ankylosing spondylitis.

The chain carries TRBV2 and TRBJ2-7, with TRBD1 identical over 7 bases. Germline loops: CDR1 SNHLY, CDR2 FYNNEI. CDR3 size: 16 residues. The V segment lost 3 bases and the J segment 3 bases; nucleotides outside the gene matches: 11. The CDR3 DNA is TGTGCCAGCAGTGAGTCATTACAGGGGAAGATCTACGAGCAGTACTTC. The encoded protein is CASSESLQGKIYEQYF.

V is TRBV11-2 and J is TRBJ1-4; TRBD1 is a possible D gene (6 bases). The ends were cut back, 2 bases at V and 7 bases at J, with 23 bases in the middle. CDR1 and CDR2 (germline): SGHAT, FQNNGV. This CDR3 is built from 18 residues. CDR3 bases: TGTGCCAGCAGCTTAAGTGCCAGAAGGGGGGGGCGAGGTGAAAAACTGTTTTTT. This translates into CASSLSARRGGRGEKLFF.

This clonotype was observed many times. The chain links TRBV29-1 to TRBJ2-1; possibly TRBD1 for D (6 bases). V was shortened by 5 bases and J by 8 bases, with 22 bases between the two germline ends. Germline V lookup: CDR1 SQVTM, CDR2 ANQGSEA. The CDR3 has 15 amino acids. Written as DNA, the CDR3 is TGCAGCGTTAAAACAGGGAACTACCCCTTGGATGAGCAGTTCTTC. Its translation: CSVKTGNYPLDEQFF.

V usage is TRBV5-1 and J usage is TRBJ2-3; a possible D gene is TRBD1 (6 bases). The CDR3 loop spans 16 amino acids. From germline, CDR1 is SGHRS and CDR2 YFSETQ. V dropped 0 bases and J dropped 0 bases, with 11 bases sitting between them. The CDR3 bases are TGCGCCAGCAGCTTGGTTAGACAGGAGAGCACAGATACGCAGTATTTT. Its translation: CASSLVRQESTDTQYF.

This clonotype was detected only a few times. This chain connects TRBV4-1 to TRBJ2-1; TRBD2 matches at 7 bases. This CDR3 has 12 residues. Germline V lookup: CDR1 MGHRA, CDR2 YSYEKL. With 3 bases clipped from V and 10 bases from J, the junction kept 3 bases outside the gene matches. The CDR3 reads CASSHTSAEQFF. The CDR3, as DNA: TGCGCCAGCAGCCACACTAGCGCCGAGCAGTTCTTC.

In this sample, this clonotype turned up a few times. The V and J genes are TRBV20-1 and TRBJ2-3; no reliable D call. V shed 5 bases and J shed 0 bases, with 15 bases lying between them. The CDR3 extends over 15 amino acids. The germline CDR1 and CDR2 sequences are DFQATT and SNEGSKA (reference sequence). CDR3 bases: TGCAGTGCTGACGCGAGGTTCCTTAGCACAGATACGCAGTATTTT. Translation gives CSADARFLSTDTQYF.